The T cell receptor (beta chain) under discussion was sequenced for a study of post-analysis software for immune sequencing data. At the level of the study: The cohort encompassed relapsing-remitting, secondary progressive and progressive-relapsing multiple sclerosis disease courses.

This CDR3 has 13 residues. V lost 6 bases and J lost 4, with 15 bases in between. Germline CDR1 is SQVTM and CDR2 is ANQGSEA. With respect to this clonotype: The antigen is not known.

Carried by the TCR beta cDNA libraries were unique molecular identifiers. With roughly 1 to 11 million T cells as the source, 450,000 to 600,000 cDNA molecules resulted. TCRdb redid the calling of the PCR reads with MiXCR, one entry per CDR3 protein. This sample has about 770,000 distinct CDR3 sequences, with 46% found just once. Regarding the study as a whole: Pronounced co-clustering by F measure was evident among identically batched samples. Normalized Chao1 diversity was significantly reduced in patients versus controls. When patients were compared with controls, 5 or 6 TRBV segments were more frequent, TRBV5-6, TRBV5-1 and TRBV20-1 among them.

The sequencing input was blood. The chain combines TRBV29-1 with TRBJ1-1; weak D call: TRBD1 (6 bases). The clonotype comes from a girl between 10 and 17 years old with multiple sclerosis. As DNA, the CDR3 is TGCAGCGTGGGGGGGGGCAGTTCCACTGAAGCTTTCTTT. This encodes CSVGGGSSTEAFF.